This TCR beta chain was sequenced during a study of T cell responses to AZD1222 COVID-19 vaccine. Points from the study as a whole: Clonal diversity was possibly underestimated, and the donors were mostly white British, with more females. Epitopes outside B.1.351 and B.1.1.7 mutated regions reportedly drew nearly half of spike TCRs. AZD1222 recipients seropositive at baseline numbered only five to seven.

The analysis combined second doses at about 4 or about 12 weeks. Generated by immunoSEQ multiplex PCR, the TCRdb table keeps only in-frame clones and is missing some. This sample has 150,000 to 200,000 clones, with roughly 88% found just once. Remarks on this clone: No antigen is known for it.

The CDR3 extends over 17 amino acids. Germline V lookup: CDR1 SGDLS, CDR2 YYNGEE. The V end lost 0 bases, the J end lost 0 bases, and 13 bases lay between the germline ends. The specimen was peripheral blood, collected 28 days after the second AZD1222 dose. The TCR comes from an adult who received the AZD1222 COVID-19 vaccine. The genes are TRBV9 and TRBJ2-1, with D perhaps matching TRBD1 (5 bases). The DNA for the CDR3 is TGTGCCAGCAGCGTAGGCCCTCTGACAGCCTCCTACAATGAGCAGTTCTTC. This codes for CASSVGPLTASYNEQFF.